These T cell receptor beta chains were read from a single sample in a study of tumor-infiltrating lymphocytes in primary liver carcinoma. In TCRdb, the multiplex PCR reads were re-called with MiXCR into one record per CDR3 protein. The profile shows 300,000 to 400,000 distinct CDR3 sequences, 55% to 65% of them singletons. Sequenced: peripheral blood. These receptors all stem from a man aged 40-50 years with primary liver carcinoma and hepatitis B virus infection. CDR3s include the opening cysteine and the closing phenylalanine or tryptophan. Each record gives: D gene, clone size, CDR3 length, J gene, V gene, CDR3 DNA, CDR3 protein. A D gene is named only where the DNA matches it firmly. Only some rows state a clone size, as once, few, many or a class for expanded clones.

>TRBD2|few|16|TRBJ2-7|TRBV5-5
TGTGCCAGCAGCTTGGAGGGGGGACTAGCGGGAGGCGAGCAGTACTTC
CASSLEGGLAGGEQYF
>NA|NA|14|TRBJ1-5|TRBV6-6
TGTGCCAGCAGTAGAGACCGGACTTTTGGGCCCCAGCATTTT
CASSRDRTFGPQHF
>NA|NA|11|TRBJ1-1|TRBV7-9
TGTGCCGGAAAGGGTAACGGTGAAGCTTTCTTT
CAGKGNGEAFF
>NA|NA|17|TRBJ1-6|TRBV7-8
TGTGCCAGCATCAGGACTCCCCTAGGTGGTTTTAATTCACCCCTCCACTTT
CASIRTPLGGFNSPLHF
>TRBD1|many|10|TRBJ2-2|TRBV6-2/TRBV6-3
TGTGCCAGCTGGGGACAGGGGCTGTTTTTT
CASWGQGLFF
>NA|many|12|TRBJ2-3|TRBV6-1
TGTGCCAGCAGTGATGGGGGAGCTACGCAGTATTTT
CASSDGGATQYF
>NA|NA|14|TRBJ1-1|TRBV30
TGTGCCTGGAGAAAATCAGGGGTTGGGACTGAAGCTTTCTTT
CAWRKSGVGTEAFF
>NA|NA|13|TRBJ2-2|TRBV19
TGTGCCAGTAGTTTAGCAGGCACCGGGGAGCTGTTTTTT
CASSLAGTGELFF
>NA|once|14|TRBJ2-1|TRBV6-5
TGTGCTAGCAGTCACTCACACAGGGCTCCTGAGCAGTTCTTC
CASSHSHRAPEQFF
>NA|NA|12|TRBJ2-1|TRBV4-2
TGTGCCAGCAGCCATGAAGTGGGGGTGCAGTTCTTC
CASSHEVGVQFF
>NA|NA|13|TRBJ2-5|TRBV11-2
TGTGTCAGCAGCGAAACAAGGGCAGAGACCCAGTACTTC
CVSSETRAETQYF
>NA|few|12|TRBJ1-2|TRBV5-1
TGCGCCAGCAGCTTGGAGTTTACACGCTACACCTTC
CASSLEFTRYTF
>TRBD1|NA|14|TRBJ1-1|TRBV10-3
TGTGCCATCAGTGCGACAGGGATGGCGGCGGAAGCTTTCTTT
CAISATGMAAEAFF
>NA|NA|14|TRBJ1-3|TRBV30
TGTGCCTGGAGTGTACGGGGGACTGGAAACACCATATATTTT
CAWSVRGTGNTIYF
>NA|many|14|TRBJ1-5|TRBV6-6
TGTGCCAGCAGTTACGAGGCAGGGGATCAGCCCCAGCATTTT
CASSYEAGDQPQHF
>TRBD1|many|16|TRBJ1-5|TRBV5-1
TGCGCCAGCAGCTGGGGGGAACAGGGGGTAAATCAGCCCCAGCATTTT
CASSWGEQGVNQPQHF
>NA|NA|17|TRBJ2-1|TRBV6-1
TGTTCCAGCAGTGAAGCTAGTCAGATAAGCTCCTACAATGAGCAGTTCTTC
CSSSEASQISSYNEQFF
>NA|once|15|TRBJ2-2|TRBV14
TGTGCCAGCAGCCCCCTTTTTGGGGTGGCCGGGGAGCTGTTTTTT
CASSPLFGVAGELFF
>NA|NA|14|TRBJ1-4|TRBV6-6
TGTGCCAGCAGTTACCGGAGGGACGGAGAAAAACTGTTTTTT
CASSYRRDGEKLFF
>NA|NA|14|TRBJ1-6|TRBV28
TGTGCCAGCAGTTTAGGGGGTACGAATTCATCACTCCACTTT
CASSLGGTNSSLHF
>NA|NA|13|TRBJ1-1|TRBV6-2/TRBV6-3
TGTGCCAACATAAATAGATATGACACTGAAGCTTTCTTT
CANINRYDTEAFF
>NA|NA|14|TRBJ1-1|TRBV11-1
TGCACCAGCTCAAAGGGCCCCAGGAGAGACGAAGCTTCCTTT
CTSSKGPRRDEASF